These 9 T cell receptor beta chains came from one sample sequenced in a study of T-cell reconstitution after alpha-beta-depleted transplantation in children. Preparation of the TCRbeta library involved a method that used unique molecular identifiers. TCRdb passed the PCR reads through MiXCR, listing each CDR3 protein once. This table holds about 110,000 distinct CDR3 sequences, 10% found once. The sample was PBMCs from the stem cell graft donor, taken from the stem cell graft. The source is a human donor who donated a stem cell graft to a child with acute lymphoblastic leukemia.

This clonotype has at least ten counts. This chain uses TRBV20-1 with TRBJ2-7; D is uncertain. The germline CDR1 and CDR2 sequences are DFQATT and SNEGSKA (reference sequence). The V end lost 5 bases, the J end lost 3 bases, and 11 bases lay between the germline ends. This CDR3 contains 12 residues. The DNA for the CDR3 is TGCAGTGCTCCAGACTTCGACTACGAGCAGTACTTC. Residues: CSAPDFDYEQYF.

The CDR3, as DNA: TGTGCCAGCAGTTCTACCGGACCGCGCGAAGCTTTCTTT. As protein: CASSSTGPREAFF. This chain links TRBV12-3 or TRBV12-4 with TRBJ1-1; D gene ambiguous. The CDR3 loop spans 13 amino acids. The V and J ends lost 4 bases and 8 bases respectively, with 14 bases between them.

This clonotype has ten or more counts. V is TRBV12-3 or TRBV12-4 and J is TRBJ1-3; no definite D call. V was cut by 8 bases and J by 4 bases, with 15 bases left in between. CDR3 length: 14 amino acids. Written as DNA, the CDR3 is TGTGCCAGCGCGGAGGGCGGCCCGGGAAACACCATATATTTT. Translating gives CASAEGGPGNTIYF.

This clonotype was detected ten times or more. CDR3 nucleotide sequence: TGTGCCAGGGGGGCCACGAACACCGGGGAGCTGTTTTTT. Its translation is CARGATNTGELFF. The chain joins TRBV12-3 or TRBV12-4 to TRBJ2-2; possibly TRBD1 for D (6 bases). V gave up 9 bases and J gave up 0 bases, with 8 bases separating them. This CDR3 has 13 amino acids.

This clonotype has a count of ten or more. The chain couples TRBV4-3 to TRBJ2-3, with TRBD2 identical over 14 bases. Trimming removed 1 base from V and 3 bases from J; junction bases left unmatched: 3. The CDR3 loop spans 17 amino acids. Germline V gene data show CDR1 as LGHNA and CDR2 as YSLEER. The CDR3 here is CASSQGLAGGPTDTQYF. CDR3 coding DNA: TGCGCCAGCAGCCAAGGACTAGCGGGAGGGCCAACAGATACGCAGTATTTT.

There are many counts of this clonotype. This chain links TRBV29-1 with TRBJ2-5; tentatively, D is TRBD2 (6 bases). V dropped 3 bases and J dropped 4 bases, with 27 bases sitting between them. This CDR3 contains 18 residues. Germline V gives CDR1 SQVTM, CDR2 ANQGSEA. CDR3 region: CSVDLSGPRREGVETQYF. The DNA for the CDR3 is TGCAGCGTTGACCTTTCAGGGCCCCGGCGGGAAGGCGTAGAGACCCAGTACTTC.

This clonotype has ten or more counts. Sequence at one end of the junction differs from germline and may be a read error. The chain recombines TRBV7-7 with TRBJ2-1; 7 positions match TRBD2. The CDR3 has 13 amino acids. Looked up from germline, CDR1 is SSHAT and CDR2 is FNYEAQ (reference sequence). Here the CDR3 reads CASSPSGGNEQFF. Here the CDR3 DNA reads TGTGCTAGCAGCCCTAGCGGCGGAAATGAGCAGTTCTTC.

This clonotype showed up many times. V and J are TRBV6-2 or TRBV6-3 and TRBJ2-2; D could derive from TRBD1 or TRBD2 (6 bases each). V was shortened by 7 bases and J by 1 base, with 16 bases between the two germline ends. The CDR3 length is 16 residues. Germline loops: CDR1 MNHEY, CDR2 SVGEGT. CDR3 loop: CASIIPGAENTGELFF. CDR3 in DNA: TGTGCCAGCATTATCCCGGGGGCGGAGAACACCGGGGAGCTGTTTTTT.

This clonotype was seen ten or more times. The J gene is TRBJ2-7, the V gene TRBV28; 9 bases line up with TRBD1. Per germline, CDR1 MDHEN and CDR2 SYDVKM. J was trimmed by 3 bases and V by 4 bases; bases with no gene match: 10. The CDR3 has 16 residues. The CDR3, as DNA: TGTGCCAGCAGTTATGACCCGGGACAGGGCCACTACGAGCAGTACTTC. Amino acid sequence: CASSYDPGQGHYEQYF.